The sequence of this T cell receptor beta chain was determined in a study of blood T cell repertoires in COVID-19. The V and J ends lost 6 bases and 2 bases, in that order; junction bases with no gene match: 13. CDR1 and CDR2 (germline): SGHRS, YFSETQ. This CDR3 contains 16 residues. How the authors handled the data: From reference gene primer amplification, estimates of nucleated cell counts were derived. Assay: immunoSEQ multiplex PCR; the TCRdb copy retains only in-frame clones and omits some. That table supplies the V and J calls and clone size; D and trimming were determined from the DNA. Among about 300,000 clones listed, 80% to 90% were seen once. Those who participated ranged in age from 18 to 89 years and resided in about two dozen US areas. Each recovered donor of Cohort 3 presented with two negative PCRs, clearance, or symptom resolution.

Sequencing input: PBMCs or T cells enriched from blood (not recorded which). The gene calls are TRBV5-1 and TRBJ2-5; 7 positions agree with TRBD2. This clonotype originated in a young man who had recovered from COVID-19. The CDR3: CASTPTAGLTQETQYF. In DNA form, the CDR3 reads TGCGCCAGCACGCCGACAGCGGGGCTTACACAAGAGACCCAGTACTTC.